The rows below give T cell receptor beta chains drawn from one sample of a study of immune evolution from preneoplasia to lung adenocarcinoma. Method: immunoSEQ multiplex PCR; TCRdb's copy keeps in-frame clones and lacks some. The table shows tens of thousands of clones, with approximately 74% occurring only once. The sample taken for sequencing was FFPE invasive lung adenocarcinoma tissue. These TCRs come from a person aged 55 to 69 with invasive lung adenocarcinoma. Some clones in this sample may be carry-over from other donors' samples. The CDR3 runs from the conserved cysteine through the conserved F or W. A D gene is named only where the DNA matches it firmly. Size is stated for part of the rows, as once, few or many counts, or as a class when the clone is expanded.

CDR3 length	clone size	V gene	D gene	J gene	CDR3 DNA	CDR3 protein
13	-	TRBV5-1	TRBD2	TRBJ2-3	TGCGCCAGCAGCTTGGACCCGGGAGGGCCGCGGTATTTT	CASSLDPGGPRYF
15	-	TRBV16	-	TRBJ2-2	TGTGCCAGCAGCCGTGGAAGGGTAGCGGCCGGGGAGCTGTTTTTT	CASSRGRVAAGELFF
14	-	TRBV28	-	TRBJ2-2	TGTGCCAGCAGTTTATACCGGACTTCCGGGGAGCTGTTTTTT	CASSLYRTSGELFF
16	once	TRBV5-1	TRBD2	TRBJ2-2	TGCGCCAGCAGCCGTAATCTACAGCGGGGCGCCGGGGAGCTGTTTTTT	CASSRNLQRGAGELFF
13	-	TRBV11-3	-	TRBJ1-4	TGTGCCAGCAGCTGGCGCCAGAATGAAAAACTGTTTTTT	CASSWRQNEKLFF
15	-	TRBV11-2	TRBD2	TRBJ2-1	TGTGCCAGCAGCTTAGATCTAGCGGTCTACAATGAGCAGTTCTTC	CASSLDLAVYNEQFF
14	-	TRBV7-9	-	TRBJ1-1	TGTGCCAGCAGCCCCGGGGGGCAGGGGACTGAAGCTTTCTTT	CASSPGGQGTEAFF
11	-	TRBV20-1	-	TRBJ2-5	TGCAGTGCTCGGGACGGCGGGACCCAGTACTTC	CSARDGGTQYF
13	-	TRBV11-1	-	TRBJ1-5	TGTGCCAGCAGCTTAGATGCAGGGGAGCCCCAGCATTTT	CASSLDAGEPQHF
14	few	TRBV19	-	TRBJ2-1	TGTGCCAGTAGCCTACTGAACTACAATGCGGAGCAGTTCTTC	CASSLLNYNAEQFF